This TCR beta chain emerged from a study of blood T cell repertoires in COVID-19. For the study at large: In each case, the material was cDNA or gDNA derived from T cells, B-cell-depleted T cells, or PBMCs.

Per the original data handling: From reference gene primer amplification, estimates of nucleated cell counts were derived. Using immunoSEQ multiplex PCR, the repertoire was profiled, and TCRdb retains in-frame clones only, with some absent. V and J calls and clone size follow that table, whereas D and trimming were derived from the DNA. The repertoire consists of roughly 87,000 clones, with around 87% occurring once and the leading ten covering over 5%. This CDR3 spans 14 amino acids. Germline V gene sequence: CDR1 GTSNPN, CDR2 SVGIG (reference sequence). V was clipped by 8 bases and J by 5 bases; unmatched bases: 11.

The chain combines TRBV30 with TRBJ2-2; 7 bases agree with TRBD1. This sequence was found in a man aged 35 to 55 with acute or convalescent COVID-19. The source material was peripheral blood. The CDR3 DNA sequence: TGTGCCAGGGCGACAGGGAAGGGGACCGGGGAGCTGTTTTTT. This translates into CARATGKGTGELFF. The full variable domain, completed using reference TRBV30 and TRBJ2-2, is SQTIHQWPATLVQPVGSPLSLECTVEGTSNPNLYWYRQAAGRGLQLLFYSVGIGQISSEVPQNLSASRPQDRQFILSSKKLLLSDSGFYLCARATGKGTGELFFGEGSRLTVL.